This is a list of T cell receptor beta chains from one sample in a study of beta chain features in type 1 diabetes. Profiling relied on immunoSEQ multiplex PCR, and the TCRdb table lists in-frame clones only, not all of them. The sample yields more than 300,000 clones, approximately 8.2% seen once. Sequenced input: central memory CD4+ T cells from blood. All receptors derive from a woman younger than 35 in good health. The CDR3 runs from the conserved cysteine through the conserved F or W. The D gene is left open where the match is weak. Clone size is stated in some rows and not others, as once, few, many or a class when expanded.

cdr3_length: 13
j_call: TRBJ2-1
v_call: TRBV2
d_call: -
clone_size: many
cdr3_nt: TGTGCCAGCAATAGCCAGACTTACAATGAGCAGTTCTTC
cdr3_aa: CASNSQTYNEQFF

cdr3_length: 15
j_call: TRBJ2-7
v_call: TRBV5-6
d_call: -
clone_size: -
cdr3_nt: TGTGCCAGCAGCTTTTCACGTTGGCTTCATTACGAGCAGTACTTC
cdr3_aa: CASSFSRWLHYEQYF

cdr3_length: 18
j_call: TRBJ2-6
v_call: TRBV19
d_call: -
clone_size: many
cdr3_nt: TGTGCCAGTAGTGGACAGTATCCCTCGAGCTCTGGGGCCAACGTCCTGACTTTC
cdr3_aa: CASSGQYPSSSGANVLTF

cdr3_length: 16
j_call: TRBJ2-1
v_call: TRBV11-2
d_call: -
clone_size: -
cdr3_nt: TGTGCCAGCAGCCCAGCCTTGGGGGCTTATGACAATGAGCAGTTCTTC
cdr3_aa: CASSPALGAYDNEQFF

cdr3_length: 14
j_call: TRBJ1-2
v_call: TRBV6-5
d_call: TRBD1
clone_size: -
cdr3_nt: TGTGCCAGCAGTTACGGACAGGGTCTCTATGGCTACACCTTC
cdr3_aa: CASSYGQGLYGYTF

cdr3_length: 14
j_call: TRBJ2-7
v_call: TRBV5-1
d_call: -
clone_size: few
cdr3_nt: TGTGCCAGCAGCTTGGACGCAGGGCCCTACGAGCAGTACTTC
cdr3_aa: CASSLDAGPYEQYF

cdr3_length: 16
j_call: TRBJ2-2
v_call: TRBV7-2
d_call: TRBD1
clone_size: few
cdr3_nt: TGTGCCAGCAGCTCCGCCGGGACAGCGAACACCGGGGAGCTGTTTTTT
cdr3_aa: CASSSAGTANTGELFF

cdr3_length: 14
j_call: TRBJ1-1
v_call: TRBV7-2
d_call: -
clone_size: few
cdr3_nt: TGTGCCAGCAGCCCCTGGTGGGGGAACACTGAAGCTTTCTTT
cdr3_aa: CASSPWWGNTEAFF

cdr3_length: 15
j_call: TRBJ2-7
v_call: TRBV10-3
d_call: TRBD1
clone_size: -
cdr3_nt: TGTGCCATCAGAGGGGACAGCCATAAATCCTACGAGCAGTACTTC
cdr3_aa: CAIRGDSHKSYEQYF

cdr3_length: 13
j_call: TRBJ2-7
v_call: TRBV6-5
d_call: -
clone_size: many
cdr3_nt: TGTGCCAGCAGTTACCTGCCCACTAGGGAGCAGTACTTC
cdr3_aa: CASSYLPTREQYF

cdr3_length: 15
j_call: TRBJ2-7
v_call: TRBV28
d_call: -
clone_size: few
cdr3_nt: TGTGCCAGCAGTTTCATGGCTTCGAGCTCCTACGAGCAGTACTTC
cdr3_aa: CASSFMASSSYEQYF

cdr3_length: 15
j_call: TRBJ2-1
v_call: TRBV7-6
d_call: TRBD1
clone_size: few
cdr3_nt: TGTGCCAGCAGCTTGGGACAGGGTGGGAGGAATGAGCAGTTCTTC
cdr3_aa: CASSLGQGGRNEQFF

cdr3_length: 14
j_call: TRBJ2-7
v_call: TRBV25-1
d_call: TRBD1
clone_size: -
cdr3_nt: TGTGCCAGCAGAGAAATACAGGGGTCGGACGAGCAGTACTTC
cdr3_aa: CASREIQGSDEQYF

cdr3_length: 18
j_call: TRBJ2-1
v_call: TRBV28
d_call: -
clone_size: -
cdr3_nt: TGTGCCAGCAGCCCGACAAGTTATGGAGCGAGGGCATACAATGAGCAGTTCTTC
cdr3_aa: CASSPTSYGARAYNEQFF

cdr3_length: 13
j_call: TRBJ2-7
v_call: TRBV2
d_call: -
clone_size: -
cdr3_nt: TGTGCCAGCAAACAGGCCTCCCTCTACGAGCAGTACTTC
cdr3_aa: CASKQASLYEQYF

cdr3_length: 13
j_call: TRBJ2-1
v_call: TRBV27
d_call: -
clone_size: few
cdr3_nt: TGTGCCAGCAGCCTAGACAGTTACAATGAGCAGTTCTTC
cdr3_aa: CASSLDSYNEQFF

cdr3_length: 18
j_call: TRBJ2-1
v_call: TRBV5-1
d_call: TRBD2
clone_size: few
cdr3_nt: TGCGCCAGCAGCTCCCTAGCGGGAGCCCCCGACTCCTACAATGAGCAGTTCTTC
cdr3_aa: CASSSLAGAPDSYNEQFF

cdr3_length: 16
j_call: TRBJ2-1
v_call: TRBV18
d_call: -
clone_size: few
cdr3_nt: TGTGCCAGCTCACCGTCGGCAGTCAGCTCCTACAATGAGCAGTTCTTC
cdr3_aa: CASSPSAVSSYNEQFF

cdr3_length: 15
j_call: TRBJ2-5
v_call: TRBV5-4
d_call: TRBD2
clone_size: -
cdr3_nt: TGTGCCAGCAGCTTGTTGGGACTAGAGGCGGAGTCCCAGTACTTC
cdr3_aa: CASSLLGLEAESQYF

cdr3_length: 13
j_call: TRBJ1-2
v_call: TRBV2
d_call: -
clone_size: -
cdr3_nt: TGTGCCAGCACCGGCGGGGTTGCCTATGGCTACACCTTC
cdr3_aa: CASTGGVAYGYTF

cdr3_length: 16
j_call: TRBJ2-5
v_call: TRBV5-1
d_call: -
clone_size: many
cdr3_nt: TGCGCCAGCAGCTTGGCCGGATCACCGCAACAAGAGACCCAGTACTTC
cdr3_aa: CASSLAGSPQQETQYF

cdr3_length: 15
j_call: TRBJ2-3
v_call: TRBV5-1
d_call: -
clone_size: -
cdr3_nt: TGCGCCAGCACCACGGCGGGCTACTCATCAGATACGCAGTATTTT
cdr3_aa: CASTTAGYSSDTQYF

cdr3_length: 14
j_call: TRBJ2-7
v_call: TRBV28
d_call: -
clone_size: -
cdr3_nt: TGTGCCAGCAGTTTTCCGAGGGCCTCCTACGAGCAGTACTTC
cdr3_aa: CASSFPRASYEQYF

cdr3_length: 15
j_call: TRBJ1-5
v_call: TRBV28
d_call: TRBD1
clone_size: -
cdr3_nt: TGTGCCAGCAGTTTAGGCGACAGGGAATATCAGCCCCAGCATTTT
cdr3_aa: CASSLGDREYQPQHF

cdr3_length: 13
j_call: TRBJ2-7
v_call: TRBV5-5
d_call: -
clone_size: few
cdr3_nt: TGTGCCAGCAGCTTTACATCAGGATACGAGCAGTACTTC
cdr3_aa: CASSFTSGYEQYF

cdr3_length: 17
j_call: TRBJ2-7
v_call: TRBV4-2
d_call: -
clone_size: -
cdr3_nt: TGTGCCAGCAGCCAAGGGACTGGAAACCCCTCAGGGTACGAGCAGTACTTC
cdr3_aa: CASSQGTGNPSGYEQYF

cdr3_length: 11
j_call: TRBJ1-2
v_call: TRBV2
d_call: -
clone_size: -
cdr3_nt: TGTGCCAGCAGTGAATTTGGTGGCTACACCTTC
cdr3_aa: CASSEFGGYTF

cdr3_length: 16
j_call: TRBJ2-1
v_call: TRBV7-9
d_call: TRBD2
clone_size: few
cdr3_nt: TGTGCCAGCAGCTTAATACCTAGCGGGACTTACAATGAGCAGTTCTTC
cdr3_aa: CASSLIPSGTYNEQFF

cdr3_length: 13
j_call: TRBJ1-2
v_call: TRBV7-2
d_call: -
clone_size: -
cdr3_nt: TGTGCCAGCAGCTTAATGGGGGACTATGGCTACACCTTC
cdr3_aa: CASSLMGDYGYTF

cdr3_length: 15
j_call: TRBJ2-1
v_call: TRBV11-2
d_call: -
clone_size: once
cdr3_nt: TGTGCCAGCAGCTTCGGGCGGGATCCCTACAATGAGCAGTTCTTC
cdr3_aa: CASSFGRDPYNEQFF

cdr3_length: 17
j_call: TRBJ2-2
v_call: TRBV9
d_call: TRBD2
clone_size: -
cdr3_nt: TGTGCCAGCAGCCCCGGGACTAGCAGAACGAACACCGGGGAGCTGTTTTTT
cdr3_aa: CASSPGTSRTNTGELFF

cdr3_length: 14
j_call: TRBJ2-7
v_call: TRBV7-2
d_call: -
clone_size: many
cdr3_nt: TGTGCCAGCAGCTTCGGTACGGTGACCTACGAGCAGTACTTC
cdr3_aa: CASSFGTVTYEQYF

cdr3_length: 15
j_call: TRBJ2-5
v_call: TRBV7-7
d_call: -
clone_size: -
cdr3_nt: TGTGCTAGCAGCTTAGGGGGTATTGGCGGCGAGACCCAGTACTTC
cdr3_aa: CASSLGGIGGETQYF

cdr3_length: 14
j_call: TRBJ2-7
v_call: TRBV27
d_call: -
clone_size: -
cdr3_nt: TGTGCCAGCAGTTTAGGAGTCTGGTCCTACGAGCAGTACTTC
cdr3_aa: CASSLGVWSYEQYF

cdr3_length: 13
j_call: TRBJ2-1
v_call: TRBV19
d_call: -
clone_size: -
cdr3_nt: TGTGCCAGTAGTGCTAGCGCCTACAATGAGCAGTTCTTC
cdr3_aa: CASSASAYNEQFF